The 17 T cell receptor beta chains listed next were all sequenced from one sample in a study of blood T cell repertoires in COVID-19. Sequencing was performed with immunoSEQ multiplex PCR; in TCRdb, only in-frame clones are kept and a portion is missing. The table has about 84,000 clones, 83% seen once. Input material: peripheral blood. These receptors all stem from a woman of 80 years or more with acute or convalescent COVID-19.

The gene calls are TRBV6-2 or TRBV6-3 and TRBJ2-2; TRBD1 matches 9 bases. CDR1 and CDR2 from the germline V gene are MNHEY and SVGEGT. V lost 2 bases to trimming and J lost 3 bases; unmatched junction nucleotides: 4. The CDR3 totals 16 residues. Here the CDR3 DNA reads TGTGCCAGCAGTTACAGCGGACAGGGGCACACCGGGGAGCTGTTTTTT. As protein: CASSYSGQGHTGELFF.

This clone was counted between two and nine times. J is TRBJ2-7 and V is TRBV28; 10 positions agree with TRBD2. With V trimmed by 3 bases and J by 8 bases, 13 bases remained unmatched. The CDR3 totals 16 residues. CDR1 MDHEN and CDR2 SYDVKM come from the germline V gene. The CDR3 sequence: CASSLGGATSGNKQYF. The DNA of the CDR3 is TGTGCCAGCAGTTTGGGGGGGGCAACTAGCGGGAACAAGCAGTACTTC.

This clone was observed a handful of times. V is TRBV27 and J is TRBJ2-7; unclear D gene. The germline V gene has CDR1 MNHEY and CDR2 SMNVEV (reference sequence). The CDR3 runs to 14 residues. The V end was cut by 2 bases, the J end by 3 bases, with 11 bases between. The CDR3 reads CASSLLSKVYEQYF. CDR3 bases: TGTGCCAGCAGTTTACTATCGAAAGTCTACGAGCAGTACTTC.

The chain employs TRBV4-2 and TRBJ2-5, with D maybe TRBD2 (6 bases). The CDR3 length is 16 residues. Trimming removed 1 base from V and 1 base from J, with 13 bases in between. Germline CDR1 is LGHNA and CDR2 is YNFKEQ. The chain's CDR3 is CASSQGRGVGQETQYF. The CDR3 region has the DNA TGTGCCAGCAGCCAAGGGAGGGGAGTAGGCCAAGAGACCCAGTACTTC.

Remarks on this clone: One end of the junction is discordant with germline, which a read error may explain. The chain links TRBV6-5 to TRBJ2-3; TRBD2 is a possible D gene (6 bases). CDR3 length: 15 amino acids. Germline values: CDR1 MNHEY, CDR2 SVGAGI. The CDR3 DNA reads as TGTGCCAGCAGTAACCAACTAGCCCGCACAAATACGCAGTATTTT. Translating gives CASSNQLARTNTQYF.

The chain couples TRBV7-8 to TRBJ2-7; possibly TRBD2 for D (6 bases). Germline V CDR1 and CDR2: SGHVS, FQNEAQ. The CDR3 covers 14 residues. Trimming took 5 bases from V and 4 from J, leaving 15 bases between them. In DNA, the CDR3 is TGTGCCAGCAGCCCCGGGACTGAACCTTACGAGCAGTACTTC. This sequence encodes CASSPGTEPYEQYF.

Here the CDR3 reads CASSFTGDPYNEQFF. The CDR3 nucleotides read TGTGCCAGCAGTTTCACAGGGGACCCCTACAATGAGCAGTTCTTC. The chain joins TRBV6-6 to TRBJ2-1; TRBD1 agrees at 7 bases. This CDR3 comprises 15 residues. Germline assignment: CDR1 MNHNY and CDR2 SVGAGI (reference sequence). Losses at the gene ends were 4 bases for V and 2 bases for J; bases not matched to a gene: 5.

This chain joins TRBV7-9 and TRBJ2-5, with a tentative D call TRBD2 (5 bases). V was trimmed by 4 bases and J by 4 bases, leaving 13 bases between them. Germline V gene lookup returns CDR1 SEHNR and CDR2 FQNEAQ (reference sequence). This CDR3 is 14 amino acids long. The CDR3 bases are TGTGCCAGCAGCTCTAGCCGGGGTCGAGAGACCCAGTACTTC. Translating gives CASSSSRGRETQYF.

V usage is TRBV6-5 and J usage is TRBJ2-7, with unresolved D. Germline assignment: CDR1 MNHEY and CDR2 SVGAGI. CDR3 length: 13 amino acids. V lost 5 bases and J 6 bases, leaving 14 bases between the germline ends. This CDR3 is CASSTRRRGEQYF. CDR3 in DNA: TGTGCCAGCAGTACACGTAGGAGAGGCGAGCAGTACTTC.

The DNA for the CDR3 is TGTGCCAGCAGTCCCCCGGGACAGGGGGATCAAGAGACCCAGTACTTC. This translates into CASSPPGQGDQETQYF. The V and J genes are TRBV28 and TRBJ2-5; 11 positions match TRBD1. The CDR3 is 16 amino acids. With 5 bases clipped from V and 2 bases from J, the junction kept 7 bases outside the gene matches. Germline V gives CDR1 MDHEN, CDR2 SYDVKM.

The chain employs TRBV10-1 and TRBJ2-1; D may be TRBD2 (5 bases). The germline CDR1 and CDR2 sequences are WNHNN and SYGVQD (reference sequence). Trimming took 4 bases from V and 10 from J, leaving 11 bases between them. The CDR3 contains 12 residues. CDR3 amino acids: CASSVGGGEQFF. CDR3 nucleotide sequence: TGCGCCAGCAGTGTGGGTGGAGGAGAGCAGTTCTTC.

The chain has TRBV4-2 and TRBJ2-3; 8 nucleotides agree with TRBD2. The V and J ends lost 0 bases and 3 bases, in that order; junction bases with no gene match: 8. The CDR3 extends over 17 amino acids. Per the germline V gene, CDR1 is LGHNA and CDR2 is YNFKEQ. CDR3 sequence reads: CASSQDRREGVTDTQYF. CDR3 coding DNA: TGTGCCAGCAGCCAAGACCGCCGGGAGGGGGTGACAGATACGCAGTATTTT.

The chain recombines TRBV10-3 with TRBJ2-3; a weak D match, TRBD2 (7 bases). This CDR3 has 16 amino acids. Germline CDR1 ENHRY, CDR2 SYGVKD. The V and J ends lost 2 bases and 2 bases respectively, with 14 bases between them. DNA for the CDR3: TGTGCCATCAGTGAGAGGGGGACTACATCCACAGATACGCAGTATTTT. Protein product: CAISERGTTSTDTQYF.

This chain connects TRBV19 to TRBJ1-5, with 10 bases aligning to TRBD1. CDR1 LNHDA and CDR2 SQIVND come from the germline V gene (reference sequence). The V segment lost 4 bases and the J segment 6 bases; nucleotides outside the gene matches: 6. The CDR3 runs to 15 residues. Written as DNA, the CDR3 is TGTGCCAGTAGTACCCGGGACAGGGGTATTCAGCCCCAGCATTTT. Amino acid sequence: CASSTRDRGIQPQHF.

V is TRBV7-2 and J is TRBJ2-1; the match to TRBD2 covers 13 bases. CDR1 is SGHTA and CDR2 is FQGNSA in the germline V gene. After removal of 6 bases from V and 7 bases from J, the junction contained 6 bases not matched to a gene. The CDR3 runs 15 residues. In DNA, the CDR3 is TGTGCCAGCAGTTGGACTAGCGGGAGTTCTAATGAGCAGTTCTTC. Protein sequence: CASSWTSGSSNEQFF.

The chain uses TRBV3-1 (or the pseudogene TRBV3-2) and TRBJ2-1, with 9 bases fitting TRBD2. This CDR3 is 15 amino acids long. Germline CDR1 and CDR2: LGHDT and YNNKEL (reference sequence). Trimming cost V 1 base and J 4 bases; bases outside gene matches: 2. The CDR3 region has the DNA TGTGCCAGCAGCCAAGGGCTAGCGGGGTACAATGAGCAGTTCTTC. As protein: CASSQGLAGYNEQFF.

On this clone itself: Other DNA sequences in the sample encode the same CDR3. J is TRBJ2-2 and V is TRBV5-1, with a weak D call TRBD2 (6 bases). Germline assignment: CDR1 SGHRS and CDR2 YFSETQ. This CDR3 spans 14 amino acids. Deletions cut 2 bases from V and 2 bases from J, with 7 bases between. The CDR3 DNA reads TGCGCCAGCAGCTTTAGCGGCAACACCGGGGAGCTGTTTTTT. Translated: CASSFSGNTGELFF.